Below, one T cell receptor (beta chain) is given with its context. No antigen is known for it. This record comes from a study of vaccination and CD4 T cells after COVID-19. Sequenced with the Oncomine TCR Beta short-read assay was DNA taken from cultured CD4+ T cells. TCRdb re-called the PCR reads through MiXCR, storing one row per CDR3 protein. The table has approximately 20,000 distinct CDR3 sequences, about 39% seen once. As to treatment: approximately 10-day PBMC culture with coronavirus spike peptide pools or control peptides (ViraFEST assay). Trimming pared 4 bases from V and 2 bases from J, leaving 12 bases between. Germline V lookup: CDR1 SGHRS, CDR2 YFSETQ. The CDR3 contains 14 residues.

The clonotype was recovered from a human donor who had recovered from COVID-19. This chain connects TRBV5-1 to TRBJ2-5; TRBD2 might be the D (5 bases). The specimen was CD4+ T cells from blood, cultured in vitro, collected before SARS-CoV-2 vaccination. The CDR3 bases are TGCGCCAGCAGCACGGGGATCCGGCAAGAGACCCAGTACTTC. Protein: CASSTGIRQETQYF.